What follows are 28 T cell receptor beta chains derived from one specimen sequenced in a study of cytomegalovirus exposure and HLA in healthy donors. PCR involved 60 Vbeta and 13 Jbeta primers. The protocol was immunoSEQ multiplex PCR, while the TCRdb copy is restricted to in-frame clones and leaves out a portion. This repertoire includes 100,000 to 150,000 clones. The material sequenced was PBMCs. Receptors originate from a young man in good health and CMV-seronegative.

This chain joins TRBV28 and TRBJ1-4; D possibly corresponds to TRBD1 (5 bases). This CDR3 is 17 amino acids long. Germline CDR1 reads MDHEN; CDR2 reads SYDVKM. Trimming took off 4 bases at V and 8 bases at J, with 23 bases between the two ends. The DNA for the CDR3 is TGTGCCAGCAGTTACAGACCACAGGCCCAGAGGCGGGAAAAACTGTTTTTT. Amino acid sequence: CASSYRPQAQRREKLFF.

V gene TRBV19 combines with J gene TRBJ2-7; tentatively, D is TRBD1 (6 bases). CDR3 length: 13 amino acids. Germline CDR1 LNHDA, CDR2 SQIVND (reference sequence). Trimming left V 8 bases short and J 2 bases short, with 13 bases between. Here the CDR3 reads CASGRDTTYEQYF. CDR3 bases: TGTGCCAGTGGCCGGGACACGACCTACGAGCAGTACTTC. Full variable domain (remainder filled in from reference TRBV19 and TRBJ2-7): DGGITQSPKYLFRKEGQNVTLSCEQNLNHDAMYWYRQDPGQGLRLIYYSQIVNDFQKGDIAEGYSVSREKKESFPLTVTSAQKNPTAFYLCASGRDTTYEQYFGPGTRLTVT.

The chain combines TRBV7-9 with TRBJ1-5, with TRBD1 identical over 7 bases. CDR1 and CDR2 from the germline V gene are SEHNR and FQNEAQ (reference sequence). The CDR3 is 15 amino acids. The V segment lost 2 bases and the J segment 0 bases; nucleotides outside the gene matches: 1. CDR3 nucleotide sequence: TGTGCCAGCAGCTTATCAGGGGGTAGCAATCAGCCCCAGCATTTT. Translation: CASSLSGGSNQPQHF.

This chain joins TRBV5-1 and TRBJ2-7, with D perhaps TRBD1 (5 bases). The CDR3 has 15 residues. V dropped 3 bases and J dropped 3 bases, with 16 bases sitting between them. From germline, CDR1 is SGHRS and CDR2 YFSETQ. The chain's CDR3 is CASSSTLGAGYEQYF. Here the CDR3 DNA reads TGCGCCAGCAGCTCGACTCTAGGGGCAGGCTACGAGCAGTACTTC.

V usage is TRBV7-2 and J usage is TRBJ2-3; D remains ambiguous. Germline assignment: CDR1 SGHTA and CDR2 FQGNSA. The CDR3 is 13 residues long. Trimming took off 5 bases at V and 6 bases at J, with 12 bases between the two ends. The CDR3 DNA is TGTGCCAGCAGCCTTATGCCCGCGGATACGCAGTATTTT. Protein sequence: CASSLMPADTQYF.

The rearrangement joins TRBV28 to TRBJ2-4; TRBD2 might be the D (6 bases). CDR1 and CDR2 from the germline V gene are MDHEN and SYDVKM. The CDR3 runs 16 residues. V dropped 6 bases and J dropped 8 bases, with 23 bases sitting between them. In nucleotides, the CDR3 is TGTGCCAGCAGGCCGCGGCGAGCCCGGGAGCGGGACATTCAGTACTTC. Translation: CASRPRRARERDIQYF.

The rearrangement uses TRBV7-3 and TRBJ1-1, with 7 nucleotides matching TRBD1. CDR1 is SGHTA, CDR2 FQGTGA, per germline. J lost 0 bases, V lost 4 bases, and 2 bases had no gene match. This CDR3 contains 14 residues. The CDR3 DNA follows: TGTGCCAGCAGCTCAACAGGGGTGAACACTGAAGCTTTCTTT. Amino acid sequence: CASSSTGVNTEAFF. The full variable domain, in which reference TRBV7-3 and TRBJ1-1 provide the parts outside the CDR3, is GAGVSQTPSNKVTEKGKYVELRCDPISGHTALYWYRQSLGQGPEFLIYFQGTGAADDSGLPNDRFFAVRPEGSVSTLKIQRTERGDSAVYLCASSSTGVNTEAFFGQGTRLTVV.

This chain links TRBV4-2 with TRBJ2-1, with TRBD1 as a possible D gene (5 bases). The germline V gene has CDR1 LGHNA and CDR2 YNFKEQ. The ends were cut back, 2 bases at V and 4 bases at J, with 18 bases in the middle. The CDR3 contains 17 residues. DNA of the CDR3: TGTGCCAGCAGCCAAAGTAGGGGTCGCCTACCTTACAATGAGCAGTTCTTC. Its translation: CASSQSRGRLPYNEQFF.

The chain employs TRBV30 and TRBJ2-3, with a weak D call TRBD1 (5 bases). V dropped 3 bases and J dropped 4 bases, with 11 bases sitting between them. Germline CDR1 and CDR2: GTSNPN and SVGIG (reference sequence). This CDR3 comprises 13 residues. CDR3 residues: CAWSAVGADTQYF. In nucleotides, the CDR3 is TGTGCCTGGAGCGCAGTAGGGGCAGATACGCAGTATTTT.

The chain uses TRBV7-9 and TRBJ2-5; TRBD1 agrees at 7 bases. Germline CDR1 and CDR2: SEHNR and FQNEAQ (reference sequence). Germline trimming cut 2 bases from V and 2 bases from J; bases unmatched to any gene: 5. This CDR3 region has 15 residues. The CDR3 region is CASSLNGRGQETQYF. The CDR3, as DNA: TGTGCCAGCAGCTTAAACGGCAGGGGGCAAGAGACCCAGTACTTC.

The CDR3 DNA sequence: TGTGCCAGCAGCCGGAAGTTGGGGCATGTCGGGGGAAACACCATATATTTT. Its translation: CASSRKLGHVGGNTIYF. The chain uses TRBV7-2 and TRBJ1-3; D perhaps matches TRBD1 (5 bases). V was trimmed by 5 bases and J by 4 bases, leaving 21 bases between them. CDR1 and CDR2 (germline): SGHTA, FQGNSA. The CDR3 runs to 17 residues.

The J gene is TRBJ1-3, the V gene TRBV28; TRBD1 might be the D (6 bases). CDR1 MDHEN and CDR2 SYDVKM come from the germline V gene. The length of the CDR3 is 15 residues. Trimming removed 7 bases from V and 0 bases from J, with 13 bases in between. CDR3: CASTLGASSGNTIYF. CDR3 DNA: TGTGCCAGCACCCTGGGGGCGTCCTCTGGAAACACCATATATTTT. Full variable domain (outside the CDR3, taken from reference TRBV28 and TRBJ1-3): DVKVTQSSRYLVKRTGEKVFLECVQDMDHENMFWYRQDPGLGLRLIYFSYDVKMKEKGDIPEGYSVSREKKERFSLILESASTNQTSMYLCASTLGASSGNTIYFGEGSWLTVV.

V is TRBV2 and J is TRBJ1-2, with a weak D call TRBD1 (5 bases). This CDR3 spans 13 amino acids. CDR1 and CDR2 from the germline V gene are SNHLY and FYNNEI. V was cut by 2 bases and J by 8 bases, with 12 bases left in between. The CDR3 spells CASSEWGEIGYTF. DNA of the CDR3: TGTGCCAGCAGTGAATGGGGGGAAATCGGCTACACCTTC.

This chain links TRBV2 with TRBJ2-5; 9 positions match TRBD1. The CDR3 runs to 14 residues. Trimming took 9 bases from V and 5 from J; bases not matched to a gene: 10. Germline CDR1 and CDR2: SNHLY and FYNNEI. The CDR3 loop reads CASKTGGSMETQYF. The CDR3 region has the DNA TGTGCCAGTAAGACAGGGGGTAGTATGGAGACCCAGTACTTC.

The CDR3 DNA follows: TGTGCCTGGAGACGCAATACAGGGGGCTCCCAGCATTTT. Translated: CAWRRNTGGSQHF. This chain links TRBV30 with TRBJ1-5; 9 bases map to TRBD1. The CDR3 extends over 13 amino acids. Germline loops: CDR1 GTSNPN, CDR2 SVGIG (reference sequence). The trim removed 3 bases at V and 11 bases at J, leaving 8 bases unmatched.

V usage is TRBV9 and J usage is TRBJ2-7; TRBD1 agrees at 9 bases. This CDR3 has 16 amino acids. The V and J ends lost 4 bases and 4 bases, in that order; junction bases with no gene match: 12. Germline CDR1 and CDR2: SGDLS and YYNGEE. The CDR3 DNA reads TGTGCCAGCAGCCTAAGACAGGGGGGCTTCGTATACGAGCAGTACTTC. It codes for CASSLRQGGFVYEQYF.

The V gene is TRBV11-2, the J gene TRBJ1-5; TRBD1 agrees at 9 bases. The J segment lost 6 bases and the V segment lost 4 bases, leaving 4 bases of the junction unmatched. Germline loops: CDR1 SGHAT, CDR2 FQNNGV. The CDR3 contains 14 residues. CDR3 sequence reads: CASSSTGGGQPQHF. The CDR3 bases are TGTGCCAGCAGCTCCACAGGGGGCGGTCAGCCCCAGCATTTT.

In regard to this clone: One junction end does not reproduce the germline sequence, and a read error may be involved. Additional DNA sequences in this sample encode the identical CDR3. Here the CDR3 reads CASRGTGDEKLFF. CDR3 DNA sequence: TGCGCCAGCAGAGGGACAGGGGACGAAAAGCTGTTTTTT. The genes are TRBV5-1 and TRBJ1-4, with 10 nucleotides matching TRBD1. The CDR3 covers 13 residues. Germline CDR1 reads SGHRS; CDR2 reads YFSETQ.

J is TRBJ1-2 and V is TRBV2; D might be TRBD1 (5 bases). CDR3 length equals 13 residues. Germline values: CDR1 SNHLY, CDR2 FYNNEI. V lost 8 bases, J lost 1 base, and 11 bases lay in between. The CDR3 bases are TGTGCCAGCCAGCAGGGTTTTAACTATGGCTACACCTTC. This translates into CASQQGFNYGYTF.

The chain recombines TRBV30 with TRBJ1-4; 10 bases are a match to TRBD1. CDR3 size: 14 residues. CDR1 and CDR2 from the germline V gene are GTSNPN and SVGIG (reference sequence). The V and J ends lost 5 bases and 11 bases, in that order; junction bases with no gene match: 11. The CDR3 nucleotides read TGTGCCTGGTCAACCGGGACAGGGGACGGGAAACTGTTTTTT. This encodes CAWSTGTGDGKLFF.

The chain uses TRBV7-9 and TRBJ2-1; 7 bases are shared with TRBD1. Germline CDR1 SEHNR, CDR2 FQNEAQ (reference sequence). V shed 5 bases and J 5 bases; nucleotides not matched to a gene: 6. This CDR3 spans 14 amino acids. This CDR3 is CASSPSGQNNEQFF. The CDR3 DNA follows: TGTGCCAGCAGCCCATCGGGACAGAACAATGAGCAGTTCTTC.

The rearrangement uses TRBV6-1 and TRBJ1-5; D not certain. This CDR3 is 14 amino acids long. Trimming took 2 bases from V and 3 from J, leaving 8 bases between them. The germline gives CDR1 MNHNS, CDR2 SASEGT. The CDR3 reads CASSELGDNQPQHF. CDR3 bases: TGTGCCAGCAGTGAATTGGGAGACAATCAGCCCCAGCATTTT.

The chain combines TRBV6-5 with TRBJ2-6, with D possibly TRBD1 on 6 matching bases. CDR1 is MNHEY and CDR2 is SVGAGI in the germline V gene. Trimming cost V 6 bases and J 0 bases, with 9 bases left between them. The CDR3 has 15 amino acids. The chain's CDR3 is CASSQTGSGANVLTF. The CDR3 DNA is TGTGCCAGCAGCCAGACAGGCTCTGGGGCCAACGTCCTGACTTTC.

The J gene is TRBJ1-2, the V gene TRBV28; D is unresolved. Germline CDR1 is MDHEN and CDR2 is SYDVKM. The CDR3 is made up of 11 amino acids. V lost 3 bases, J lost 6 bases, and 5 bases lay in between. DNA of the CDR3: TGTGCCAGCAGTTTTGGGCATGGCTACACCTTC. Translating gives CASSFGHGYTF.

V usage is TRBV12-5 and J usage is TRBJ2-2; 9 bases map to TRBD2. Germline V gene lookup returns CDR1 LGHNT and CDR2 FRNRAP. The CDR3 loop spans 16 amino acids. V was pared by 1 base and J by 4 bases, with 4 bases of the junction left unmatched. CDR3 bases: TGTGCTAGTGGTTTGGCGACTAGCGGCATCACCGGGGAGCTGTTTTTT. As protein: CASGLATSGITGELFF.

The chain links TRBV7-6 to TRBJ1-5; D is undetermined. The length of the CDR3 is 12 residues. Trimming removed 5 bases at V and 5 bases at J, with 7 bases between. CDR1 and CDR2 from the germline V gene are SGHVS and FNYEAQ. The CDR3 spells CASSRRDQPQHF. CDR3 nucleotide sequence: TGTGCCAGCAGCCGCCGCGATCAGCCCCAGCATTTT.

V gene TRBV5-1 combines with J gene TRBJ2-5; TRBD2 matches 7 bases. V shed 3 bases, J shed 0 bases, and the junction held 8 bases outside the gene matches. The CDR3 length is 16 residues. Looked up from germline, CDR1 is SGHRS and CDR2 is YFSETQ. The CDR3 loop reads CASSSGIGGYQETQYF. For the CDR3, the DNA is TGCGCCAGCAGCTCGGGGATCGGGGGGTACCAAGAGACCCAGTACTTC.

V gene TRBV7-6 combines with J gene TRBJ2-2; no reliable D call. The V and J ends lost 1 base and 6 bases respectively, with 9 bases between them. CDR3 length: 14 amino acids. Looked up from germline, CDR1 is SGHVS and CDR2 is FNYEAQ. The CDR3 nucleotides are TGTGCCAGCAGCTTAGGTTCCGGGTCCGGGGAGCTGTTTTTT. This codes for CASSLGSGSGELFF. Using reference TRBV7-6 and TRBJ2-2 for the parts outside the CDR3, the full variable domain is GAGVSQSPRYKVTKRGQDVALRCDPISGHVSLYWYRQALGQGPEFLTYFNYEAQQDKSGLPNDRFSAERPEGSISTLTIQRTEQRDSAMYRCASSLGSGSGELFFGEGSRLTVL.